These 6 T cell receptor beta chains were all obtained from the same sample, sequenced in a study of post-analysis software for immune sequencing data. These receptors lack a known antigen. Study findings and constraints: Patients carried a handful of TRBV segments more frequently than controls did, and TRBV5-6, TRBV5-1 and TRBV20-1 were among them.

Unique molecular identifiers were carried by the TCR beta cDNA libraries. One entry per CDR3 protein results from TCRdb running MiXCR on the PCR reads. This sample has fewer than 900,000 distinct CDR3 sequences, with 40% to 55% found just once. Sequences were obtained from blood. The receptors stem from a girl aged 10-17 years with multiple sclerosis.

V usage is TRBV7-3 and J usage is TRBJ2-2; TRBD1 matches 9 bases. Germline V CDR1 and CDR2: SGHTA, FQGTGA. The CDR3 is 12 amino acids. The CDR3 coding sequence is TGTGGGGGGGACAGGGTCCCCGGGGAGCTGTTTTTT. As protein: CGGDRVPGELFF.

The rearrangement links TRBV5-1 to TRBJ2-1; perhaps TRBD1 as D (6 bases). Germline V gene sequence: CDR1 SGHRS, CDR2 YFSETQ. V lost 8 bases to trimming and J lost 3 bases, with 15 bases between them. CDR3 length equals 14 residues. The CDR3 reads CASIRGDGYNEQFF. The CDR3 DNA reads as TGCGCCAGTATCAGGGGCGACGGCTACAATGAGCAGTTCTTC.

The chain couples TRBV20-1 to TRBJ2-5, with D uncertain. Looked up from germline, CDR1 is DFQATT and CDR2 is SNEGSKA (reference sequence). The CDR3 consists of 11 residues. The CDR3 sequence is CSGLGQETQYF. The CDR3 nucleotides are TGCAGCGGGTTAGGCCAAGAGACCCAGTACTTC.

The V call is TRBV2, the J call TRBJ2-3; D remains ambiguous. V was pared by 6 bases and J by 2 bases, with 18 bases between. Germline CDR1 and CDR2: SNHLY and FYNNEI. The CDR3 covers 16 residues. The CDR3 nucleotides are TGTGCCAGCAGAAGACACGGCGTCCGCACCACAGATACGCAGTATTTT. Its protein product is CASRRHGVRTTDTQYF. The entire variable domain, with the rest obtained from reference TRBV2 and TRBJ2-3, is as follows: EPEVTQTPSHQVTQMGQEVILRCVPISNHLYFYWYRQILGQKVEFLVSFYNNEISEKSEIFDDQFSVERPDGSNFTLKIRSTKLEDSAMYFCASRRHGVRTTDTQYFGPGTRLTVL.

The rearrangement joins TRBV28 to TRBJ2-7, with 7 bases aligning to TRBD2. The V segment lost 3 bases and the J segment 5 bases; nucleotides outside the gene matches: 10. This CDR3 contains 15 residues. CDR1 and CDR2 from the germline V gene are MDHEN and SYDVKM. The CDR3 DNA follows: TGTGCCAGCAGTTTGTTGGGAGGGACCCCTGACGAGCAGTACTTC. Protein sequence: CASSLLGGTPDEQYF. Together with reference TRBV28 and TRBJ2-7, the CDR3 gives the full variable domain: DVKVTQSSRYLVKRTGEKVFLECVQDMDHENMFWYRQDPGLGLRLIYFSYDVKMKEKGDIPEGYSVSREKKERFSLILESASTNQTSMYLCASSLLGGTPDEQYFGPGTRLTVT.

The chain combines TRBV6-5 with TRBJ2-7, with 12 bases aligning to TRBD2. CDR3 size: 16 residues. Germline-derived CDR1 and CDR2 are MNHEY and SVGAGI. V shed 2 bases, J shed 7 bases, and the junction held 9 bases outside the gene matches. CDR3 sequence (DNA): TGTGCCAGCAGTTACCTCACTAGCGGGAGGCCCTGGGAGCAGTACTTC. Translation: CASSYLTSGRPWEQYF.